Below, 30 T cell receptor beta chains from the same sample are listed, as sequenced in a study. MiXCR was run by TCRdb on the 5' RACE reads, yielding one entry per CDR3 protein. The sample gives 10,000 to 15,000 distinct CDR3 sequences, 20% to 30% of which show up once; approximately 2.8% is in the top ten. The sequenced sample consisted of naive CD4+ T cells sorted from blood. Subset described: naive CD4+ T cells, CD4+CD45RA+CD25-. The receptors were sampled from a female donor with breast cancer.

This sequence joins TRBV7-8 and TRBJ2-7; no firm D call. Trimming cost V 5 bases and J 4 bases, with 21 bases left between them. The CDR3 is 16 amino acids. CDR1 and CDR2 from the germline V gene are SGHVS and FQNEAQ. The CDR3 protein is CASSARRISSPYEQYF. The CDR3, as DNA: TGTGCCAGCAGCGCCCGCCGAATCTCGAGTCCTTACGAGCAGTACTTC. The variable domain in full, with the rest retrieved from reference TRBV7-8 and TRBJ2-7, is GAGVSQSPRYKVAKRGQDVALRCDPISGHVSLFWYQQALGQGPEFLTYFQNEAQLDKSGLPSDRFFAERPEGSVSTLKIQRTQQEDSAVYLCASSARRISSPYEQYFGPGTRLTVT.

By sample fraction, this clonotype is medium-sized. V and J are TRBV24-1 and TRBJ2-2; 9 bases match TRBD2. Germline V gene lookup returns CDR1 KGHDR and CDR2 SFDVKD. The CDR3 loop spans 15 amino acids. Unmatched junction bases numbered 1, after V lost 1 base and J lost 5 bases. CDR3 sequence (DNA): TGTGCCACCAGTGATTTTAGCGGGAGAACCGGGGAGCTGTTTTTT. Translation: CATSDFSGRTGELFF.

At least ten counts were recorded for this clonotype. This chain uses TRBV10-3 with TRBJ2-7, with 7 bases identical to TRBD1. CDR1 ENHRY and CDR2 SYGVKD come from the germline V gene. V lost 2 bases and J lost 0; bases outside the gene matches: 7. This CDR3 region has 16 residues. The CDR3 nucleotides are TGTGCCATCAGTGAGCCGGGACAGTTGAGCTCCTACGAGCAGTACTTC. Translation: CAISEPGQLSSYEQYF.

Comments on this clonotype: A clone one base away is much larger, so this may be a read error. V is TRBV4-2 and J is TRBJ1-3; D might be TRBD1 (5 bases). This CDR3 has 14 amino acids. CDR1 LGHNA and CDR2 YNFKEQ come from the germline V gene. V was cut by 5 bases and J by 3 bases, with 11 bases left in between. CDR3 region: CASSEQGDGNTIYF. The CDR3 DNA sequence: TGTGCCAGCAGCGAGCAGGGAGATGGAAACACCATATATTTT.

This clonotype was seen only a few times. The chain links TRBV2 to TRBJ2-1; a weak D match, TRBD2 (5 bases). Germline loops: CDR1 SNHLY, CDR2 FYNNEI. CDR3 length: 15 amino acids. V lost 4 bases, J lost 0 bases, and 10 bases lay in between. CDR3 sequence (DNA): TGTGCCAGCAGTGGAGGGAGAGACTCCTACAATGAGCAGTTCTTC. Translated, it gives CASSGGRDSYNEQFF.

This clonotype occurred a few times. A junction end diverges from the germline sequence, so it may reflect a read error. This chain links TRBV5-1 with TRBJ1-2, with D possibly matching TRBD1 (5 bases). The CDR3 extends over 13 amino acids. Germline loops: CDR1 SGHRS, CDR2 YFSETQ. The CDR3 spells CASSLAWDYGNTF. In nucleotides, the CDR3 is TGCGCCAGCAGCTTGGCCTGGGACTATGGCAACACCTTC.

The chain recombines TRBV11-2 with TRBJ2-1; 12 bases line up with TRBD2. The CDR3 is 17 amino acids. The junction had 5 bases not matched to a gene; V was cut back by 0 bases and J by 5 bases. Per germline, CDR1 SGHAT and CDR2 FQNNGV. CDR3 protein: CASSLETSGRRNNEQFF. For the CDR3, the DNA is TGTGCCAGCAGCTTAGAAACTAGCGGGAGGAGAAACAATGAGCAGTTCTTC.

This clonotype is termed medium-sized. The chain joins TRBV6-1 to TRBJ1-2; 8 bases are shared with TRBD1. The CDR3 runs to 13 residues. In germline, CDR1 is MNHNS, CDR2 SASEGT. The trim removed 7 bases at V and 6 bases at J, leaving 7 bases unmatched. CDR3 DNA: TGTGCCAGCAACGGACAGGGACTCAATGGCTACACCTTC. It specifies CASNGQGLNGYTF.

The rearrangement links TRBV12-3 or TRBV12-4 to TRBJ2-1; 7 bases fit TRBD2. After removal of 6 bases from V and 5 bases from J, the junction contained 13 bases not matched to a gene. This CDR3 comprises 16 residues. The CDR3 DNA is TGTGCCAGCAGCCCTGCCAGGCGGGAGCGGAACAATGAGCAGTTCTTC. Translation gives CASSPARRERNNEQFF.

Of note for this clonotype: Compared with germline, one end of the junction differs, possibly owing to a read error. The V and J genes are TRBV5-1 and TRBJ1-1, with D hard to call. The CDR3 length is 14 residues. The V gene's germline CDR1 is SGHRS and CDR2 YFSETQ. The CDR3 loop reads CASSLAPPNTEALF. CDR3 in DNA: TGCGCCAGCAGCTTGGCCCCCCCGAACACTGAAGCTCTCTTT. The complete variable domain, with remaining parts taken from reference TRBV5-1 and TRBJ1-1, reads KAGVTQTPRYLIKTRGQQVTLSCSPISGHRSVSWYQQTPGQGLQFLFEYFSETQRNKGNFPGRFSGRQFSNSRSEMNVSTLELGDSALYLCASSLAPPNTEALFGQGTRLTVV.

By frequency in the sample, this clonotype is medium-sized. The J gene is TRBJ1-2, the V gene TRBV2; no firm D call. V lost 7 bases and J 1 base, leaving 10 bases between the germline ends. The CDR3 length is 13 residues. The germline V gene has CDR1 SNHLY and CDR2 FYNNEI. Here the CDR3 reads CASTQSLNYGYTF. As DNA, the CDR3 is TGTGCCAGCACGCAGTCACTTAACTATGGCTACACCTTC. Combining the CDR3 with reference TRBV2 and TRBJ1-2 gives the whole variable domain EPEVTQTPSHQVTQMGQEVILRCVPISNHLYFYWYRQILGQKVEFLVSFYNNEISEKSEIFDDQFSVERPDGSNFTLKIRSTKLEDSAMYFCASTQSLNYGYTFGSGTRLTVV.

This clonotype was seen many times. The CDR3 DNA sequence: TGCAGTGCTATTCGTCGGAGGGGCTACACCTTC. As protein: CSAIRRRGYTF. The rearrangement uses TRBV20-1 and TRBJ1-2; no clear D. V lost 4 bases and J lost 8, with 11 bases in between. The CDR3 is 11 amino acids. Germline CDR1 and CDR2: DFQATT and SNEGSKA (reference sequence).

This clonotype is classed as medium-sized. The rearrangement links TRBV6-1 to TRBJ1-5; D not certain. This CDR3 region has 15 residues. The germline V and J ends were trimmed by 1 base and 6 bases, with 13 bases remaining between them. The germline V gene encodes CDR1 MNHNS and CDR2 SASEGT. CDR3 in DNA: TGTGCCAGCAGTGAAGTCGTCCTGGGTAGTCAGCCCCAGCATTTT. Protein: CASSEVVLGSQPQHF.

Ten or more counts support this clonotype. The chain has TRBV11-2 and TRBJ1-5; D uncertain. The CDR3 has 14 residues. Germline V lookup: CDR1 SGHAT, CDR2 FQNNGV. Deletions cut 5 bases from V and 3 bases from J, with 11 bases between. The CDR3 coding sequence is TGTGCCAGCAGCCACTCAGGCTACAATCAGCCCCAGCATTTT. It yields the protein CASSHSGYNQPQHF. Complete variable domain (other parts from reference TRBV11-2 and TRBJ1-5): EAGVAQSPRYKIIEKRQSVAFWCNPISGHATLYWYQQILGQGPKLLIQFQNNGVVDDSQLPKDRFSAERLKGVDSTLKIQPAKLEDSAVYLCASSHSGYNQPQHFGDGTRLSIL.

This clonotype is termed medium-sized (0.01 to 0.1%). This chain connects TRBV7-3 to TRBJ2-1, with 9 bases fitting TRBD1. Per the germline V gene, CDR1 is SGHTA and CDR2 is FQGTGA. This CDR3 has 19 amino acids. The V and J ends lost 1 base and 5 bases, in that order; junction bases with no gene match: 15. The CDR3 DNA sequence: TGTGCCAGCAGCTTAATCGCGACGACCGGGACAGGGAGGAACAATGAGCAGTTCTTC. Its translation: CASSLIATTGTGRNNEQFF.

Note on this clonotype: Possible read error: a much larger clone is one base away. Here the CDR3 omits its conserved ending phenylalanine or tryptophan, so a read error is the likely source. The chain links TRBV24-1 to TRBJ2-7, with 7 bases aligning to TRBD1. From germline, CDR1 is KGHDR and CDR2 SFDVKD. The CDR3 runs 15 residues. The J segment lost 5 bases and the V segment lost 4 bases, leaving 10 bases of the junction unmatched. The CDR3 here is CATSDGTERRHEQYL. The CDR3 DNA reads as TGTGCCACCAGTGACGGGACAGAACGCCGCCACGAGCAGTACCTC.

This clonotype was counted many times. The chain links TRBV6-2 or TRBV6-3 to TRBJ2-5; 11 bases line up with TRBD2. This CDR3 contains 17 residues. The germline V gene encodes CDR1 MNHEY and CDR2 SVGEGT. With 8 bases clipped from V and 5 bases from J, the junction kept 16 bases outside the gene matches. The CDR3 is CASEKRLAGLNRETQYF. CDR3 DNA sequence: TGTGCCAGCGAAAAACGACTAGCGGGGTTAAATCGGGAGACCCAGTACTTC.

Points on this clonotype: This is likely a read error, given that the CDR3 carries no conserved phenylalanine or tryptophan at its end. The rearrangement joins TRBV9 to TRBJ2-1; 7 nucleotides line up with TRBD2. Per the germline V gene, CDR1 is SGDLS and CDR2 is YYNGEE. J gave up 4 bases and V 10 bases, and 8 bases lay outside the gene matches. The CDR3 length is 13 residues. This CDR3 is CACKRDGYNEQFL. The CDR3 DNA follows: TGTGCCTGCAAGCGGGACGGGTACAATGAGCAGTTCCTC.

By frequency in the sample, this clonotype is medium-sized. The rearrangement links TRBV5-1 to TRBJ2-5; D unresolved. The V end was cut by 2 bases, the J end by 4 bases, with 15 bases between. The germline V gene has CDR1 SGHRS and CDR2 YFSETQ. This CDR3 has 15 amino acids. CDR3 in DNA: TGCGCCAGCAGCTTTTTTTCAGAGGTTTCAGAGACCCAGTACTTC. Protein product: CASSFFSEVSETQYF.

This clonotype is judged medium-sized. The rearrangement uses TRBV12-3 or TRBV12-4 and TRBJ2-7; TRBD2 aligns across 8 bases. The CDR3 sequence is 15 residues long. The V gene end was trimmed by 1 base and the J gene end by 4 bases; junction bases not matched to a gene: 6. The CDR3 loop reads CASSLGGTRSYEQYF. The CDR3 coding sequence is TGTGCCAGCAGTTTAGGAGGGACTAGGAGTTACGAGCAGTACTTC.

By share of the sample, this clonotype is medium-sized. CDR3 in amino acids: CSAAGLAGDYEQYF. In nucleotides, the CDR3 is TGCAGTGCTGCCGGACTAGCGGGAGACTACGAGCAGTACTTC. The chain employs TRBV20-1 and TRBJ2-7; 13 bases agree with TRBD2. This CDR3 is built from 14 residues. The V gene end was trimmed by 5 bases and the J gene end by 3 bases; junction bases not matched to a gene: 4. Looked up from germline, CDR1 is DFQATT and CDR2 is SNEGSKA (reference sequence).

The chain employs TRBV18 and TRBJ2-7; TRBD1 matches at 11 bases. V shed 5 bases and J 4 bases; nucleotides not matched to a gene: 7. The germline V gene has CDR1 KGHSH and CDR2 LQKENI. The CDR3 consists of 15 residues. The CDR3 loop is CASSAGTGGWYEQYF. Written as DNA, the CDR3 is TGTGCCAGCTCAGCCGGGACAGGGGGATGGTACGAGCAGTACTTC.

This clonotype was detected ten times or more. This chain joins TRBV12-3 or TRBV12-4 and TRBJ1-5; TRBD1 is a possible D gene (6 bases). This CDR3 is built from 16 residues. The ends were cut back, 5 bases at V and 7 bases at J, with 21 bases in the middle. DNA for the CDR3: TGTGCCAGCAGTGGAAAGTACAGGGAGGTCGGCCAGCCCCAGCATTTT. Residues: CASSGKYREVGQPQHF.

On this clonotype: This CDR3 fails to terminate in the conserved phenylalanine or tryptophan, so it likely reflects a read error. The chain carries TRBV7-2 and TRBJ1-2; D ambiguous. Germline V gives CDR1 SGHTA, CDR2 FQGNSA. The CDR3 consists of 15 residues. V gave up 1 base and J gave up 4 bases, with 13 bases separating them. CDR3 loop: CASSLVGERSYGYTL. The CDR3 bases are TGTGCCAGCAGCTTAGTTGGGGAGAGGAGCTATGGCTACACCCTC.

In this sample, this clonotype turned up a few times. The chain joins TRBV11-2 to TRBJ1-1; no clear D gene. This CDR3 is 15 amino acids long. Germline CDR1 reads SGHAT; CDR2 reads FQNNGV. V lost 2 bases, J lost 0 bases, and 10 bases lay in between. The CDR3 loop is CASSLSLLVNTEAFF. In DNA, the CDR3 is TGTGCCAGCAGCTTATCCCTTTTAGTGAACACTGAAGCTTTCTTT.

In its sample, this clonotype is medium-sized. The V and J genes are TRBV6-5 and TRBJ2-3; TRBD2 matches 8 bases. V lost 4 bases, J lost 5 bases, and 5 bases stayed unmatched. The CDR3 sequence is 14 residues long. The germline V gene has CDR1 MNHEY and CDR2 SVGAGI. CDR3 in DNA: TGTGCCAGCAGTTTAGCGGGGTTCGGAGATACGCAGTATTTT. Its protein is CASSLAGFGDTQYF.

This rearrangement joins TRBV19 to TRBJ2-1; D might be TRBD2 (5 bases). The germline gives CDR1 LNHDA, CDR2 SQIVND (reference sequence). The CDR3 consists of 17 residues. V lost 0 bases to trimming and J lost 7 bases, with 19 bases between them. The CDR3: CASSIESRASRRNEQFF. CDR3 bases: TGTGCCAGTAGTATAGAAAGCCGGGCTAGCAGGAGAAATGAGCAGTTCTTC. Supplemented by reference TRBV19 and TRBJ2-1, the full variable domain reads DGGITQSPKYLFRKEGQNVTLSCEQNLNHDAMYWYRQDPGQGLRLIYYSQIVNDFQKGDIAEGYSVSREKKESFPLTVTSAQKNPTAFYLCASSIESRASRRNEQFFGPGTRLTVL.

This clonotype showed up just a few times. A much larger clone sits a single nucleotide away, making a read error possible. This CDR3 reads CASRARGAAYNEQFF. CDR3 bases: TGTGCCAGCAGGGCCCGGGGGGCCGCCTACAATGAGCAGTTCTTC. This rearrangement joins TRBV6-1 to TRBJ2-1; D might be TRBD2 (7 bases). Trimming stripped 6 bases from V and 2 bases from J, with 14 bases between. The CDR3 is 15 amino acids. Germline-derived CDR1 and CDR2 are MNHNS and SASEGT.

Regarding this clonotype: This likely comes from a read error, as the CDR3 has no conserved phenylalanine or tryptophan at its end. The rearrangement joins TRBV4-1 to TRBJ2-7; 11 bases align to TRBD2. Germline lookup yields CDR1 MGHRA and CDR2 YSYEKL. The CDR3 has 16 residues. V was clipped by 4 bases and J by 5 bases; unmatched bases: 10. The CDR3 here is CASSPIAGGRPNEQYS. Written as DNA, the CDR3 is TGCGCCAGCAGCCCGATAGCGGGAGGGCGTCCAAACGAGCAGTACTCC.

CDR3 nucleotide sequence: TGTGCCAGCTCACCACGAGAAAAGACGTACACTGAAGCTTTCTTT. Its protein product is CASSPREKTYTEAFF. The chain joins TRBV18 to TRBJ1-1; D is ambiguous. V was trimmed by 1 base and J by 3 bases, leaving 12 bases between them. Germline V gene lookup returns CDR1 KGHSH and CDR2 LQKENI. The CDR3 runs 15 residues.